These 4 T cell receptor beta chains came from one sample sequenced in a study of shared clonotypes between healthy human individuals. TCRdb keeps only in-frame clones here, not all; method: immunoSEQ multiplex PCR. Of 2 million to 3 million clones in the sample, over 85% were seen once. The sequenced material came from naive CD4+ T cells from PBMCs. Subset defined: CD45RA+ positively selected. The receptor source for this set is a man aged 18 to 30 in good health. Some clones in this sample may be carry-over from other donors' samples.

The CDR3 nucleotides are TGTGCCAGCAGCTTAGGAACGCGGGACCTAGGGAGCAATCAGCCCCAGCATTTT. Its translation: CASSLGTRDLGSNQPQHF. The V call is TRBV7-8, the J call TRBJ1-5, with TRBD1 as a possible D gene (5 bases). Trimming pared 1 base from V and 1 base from J, leaving 17 bases between. Germline CDR1 is SGHVS and CDR2 is FQNEAQ. The CDR3 loop spans 18 amino acids.

The chain links TRBV28 to TRBJ2-5; the D is unclear. Germline CDR1 and CDR2: MDHEN and SYDVKM. The CDR3 runs to 16 residues. V was pared by 7 bases and J by 2 bases, with 20 bases between. Here the CDR3 reads CASKSEARVGQETQYF. The CDR3 nucleotides are TGTGCCAGCAAAAGTGAGGCCCGGGTAGGACAAGAGACCCAGTACTTC.

Details on this clone: Other DNA sequences in the same sample also yield this CDR3. V is TRBV6-6 and J is TRBJ1-1, with a possible D match to TRBD1 (5 bases). CDR3 size: 15 residues. The V and J ends lost 2 bases and 1 base respectively, with 11 bases between them. Germline CDR1 MNHNY, CDR2 SVGAGI (reference sequence). CDR3 nucleotides: TGTGCCAGCAGTTACACAGGTGGGGGGAACACTGAAGCTTTCTTT. This encodes CASSYTGGGNTEAFF.

The chain combines TRBV18 with TRBJ2-7, with 12 bases identical to TRBD2. Germline lookup yields CDR1 KGHSH and CDR2 LQKENI. Trimming cost V 4 bases and J 6 bases; bases outside gene matches: 4. The CDR3 length is 14 residues. CDR3 amino acids: CASSRTSGTSEQYF. CDR3 nucleotide sequence: TGTGCCAGCTCACGGACTAGCGGGACCTCCGAGCAGTACTTC. The full variable domain, in which reference TRBV18 and TRBJ2-7 provide the parts outside the CDR3, is NAGVMQNPRHLVRRRGQEARLRCSPMKGHSHVYWYRQLPEEGLKFMVYLQKENIIDESGMPKERFSAEFPKEGPSILRIQQVVRGDSAAYFCASSRTSGTSEQYFGPGTRLTVT.